This is a list of T cell receptor beta chains from one sample in a study of cytomegalovirus exposure and HLA in healthy donors. The protocol was immunoSEQ multiplex PCR, while the TCRdb copy is restricted to in-frame clones and leaves out a portion. Of about 120,000 clones in the sample, 70% to 80% were seen once. The sequenced sample consisted of PBMCs. Receptors were obtained from a woman aged 40 to 50 in good health and CMV-seropositive. Each CDR3 is given with its conserved first and last residue. Each record gives: clone size, V gene, D gene, J gene, CDR3 DNA, CDR3 protein. A D gene is named only where the DNA matches it firmly. Clone size is not always given. Where it is, it says once, few, many or a class for expanded clones.

-	TRBV27	TRBD2	TRBJ2-1	TGTGCCAGCAGTACGGGGACTAACTACAATGAGCAGTTCTTC	CASSTGTNYNEQFF
once	TRBV7-9	TRBD2	TRBJ2-7	TGTGCCAGCAGCTTGGGACTAGCCTACGAGCAGTACTTC	CASSLGLAYEQYF
-	TRBV19	TRBD1	TRBJ2-1	TGTGCCAGCGCCCGGGACAGCTCCTACAATGAGCAGTTCTTC	CASARDSSYNEQFF
few	TRBV30	TRBD2	TRBJ2-3	TGTGCCTGGTCTACTAGCGGGAGTGCGGATACGCAGTATTTT	CAWSTSGSADTQYF
once	TRBV27	TRBD1	TRBJ2-7	TGTGCCAGCAGTCCCCGGGACAGGTTCAACTACGAGCAGTACTTC	CASSPRDRFNYEQYF
-	TRBV5-4	-	TRBJ2-7	TGTGCCGTAAGGAGTGACTCCTACGAGCAGTACTTC	CAVRSDSYEQYF
few	TRBV4-2	-	TRBJ1-1	TGTGCCAGCAGCCAAGATGGGGGGGCTATGAACACTGAAGCTTTCTTT	CASSQDGGAMNTEAFF
-	TRBV27	-	TRBJ1-5	TGTGCCAGCAGTCCCGCAAGTGGCATGGGCAATCAGCCCCAGCATTTT	CASSPASGMGNQPQHF
-	TRBV20-1	-	TRBJ2-7	TGCAGTGCGCGGACTCACTACGAGCAGTACTTC	CSARTHYEQYF
-	TRBV2	-	TRBJ1-6	TGTGCCAGCAGCAACATCCAGGGGAATTCACCCCTCCACTTT	CASSNIQGNSPLHF
few	TRBV19	-	TRBJ1-2	TGTGATCAGGACAGTCAGGGCTACACCTTC	CDQDSQGYTF
few	TRBV5-8	-	TRBJ1-5	TGTGCCAGCAGGAAATTCCGGTACAGCAATCAGCCCCAGCATTTT	CASRKFRYSNQPQHF
-	TRBV9	-	TRBJ2-1	TGTGCCAGCAGCGTAACCCCAGGGGCGGGCAATGAGCAGTTCTTC	CASSVTPGAGNEQFF
-	TRBV4-3	-	TRBJ2-2	TGCGCCAGCAGCCAAGAAACCGGGGGAAGCACCGGGGAGCTGTTTTTT	CASSQETGGSTGELFF
-	TRBV7-9	-	TRBJ1-2	TGTGCCAGCAGCTTTGACGAGCTAACAGATTATGGCTACACCTTC	CASSFDELTDYGYTF
-	TRBV21-1	-	TRBJ2-5	TGTGCCAGCAGCAATGAGGGAGAGACCCAGTACTTC	CASSNEGETQYF
-	TRBV4-1	TRBD2	TRBJ2-7	TGCGCCAGCAGCCAAGTCTTTAGCGGGGGGGCGGGTGAGCAGTACTTC	CASSQVFSGGAGEQYF
-	TRBV27	TRBD1	TRBJ1-5	TGTGCCAGCACGGACAGGGTGGATCAGCCCCAGCATTTT	CASTDRVDQPQHF
-	TRBV20-1	-	TRBJ2-4	TGCAGTGCCCAGGACACAAACATTCAGTACTTC	CSAQDTNIQYF
-	TRBV19	TRBD1	TRBJ1-1	TGTGCCAGTAAAATCACAGGGGCCACTGAAGCTTTCTTT	CASKITGATEAFF
few	TRBV6-4	-	TRBJ1-1	TGTGCCAGCAGAGCTCTGAGGAACACTGAAGCTTTCTTT	CASRALRNTEAFF
few	TRBV7-3	-	TRBJ1-3	TGTGCCAGCAGCGTCCTGCCAGGACTTGGAAACACCATATATTTT	CASSVLPGLGNTIYF
-	TRBV6-5	-	TRBJ1-2	TGTGCCAGCAGGCTTACTTTAAGAGACTATGGCTACACCTTC	CASRLTLRDYGYTF
few	TRBV29-1	TRBD1	TRBJ1-2	TGCAGCTTCCGGGACAGGGAAAGTGGCTACACCTTC	CSFRDRESGYTF
-	TRBV6-5	TRBD1	TRBJ2-7	TGTGCCAGCAGTTATCCCGTCGGGACAGGGGAATACGAGCAGTACTTC	CASSYPVGTGEYEQYF
-	TRBV19	TRBD2	TRBJ2-1	TGTGCCAGTAGTATAGGCGGGAGGCCCAATGAGCAGTTCTTC	CASSIGGRPNEQFF
-	TRBV11-2	TRBD1	TRBJ2-5	TGTGCCAGCAGCCCCCGGACAGGGGATGGGAAGACCCAGTACTTC	CASSPRTGDGKTQYF
-	TRBV7-9	-	TRBJ2-4	TGTGCCAGCAGCCCCCTTTCGGCCAAAAACATTCAGTACTTC	CASSPLSAKNIQYF
-	TRBV5-1	-	TRBJ2-4	TGCGCCAGCAGCTCGGGGGACAGAGAGAAGGGAGCCAAAAACATTCAGTACTTC	CASSSGDREKGAKNIQYF
-	TRBV7-9	-	TRBJ1-6	TGTGCCAGCAGCCCTCCCGGGGGGGTATGGTCACCCCTCCACTTT	CASSPPGGVWSPLHF
few	TRBV6-5	TRBD1	TRBJ2-7	TGTGCCAGCTGCCGGGACAGTTCTCTCCTATACGAGCAGTACTTC	CASCRDSSLLYEQYF
-	TRBV6-1	-	TRBJ2-5	TGTGCCAGCAGCGGCGGCCTCCAAGAGACCCAGTACTTC	CASSGGLQETQYF
-	TRBV5-1	TRBD1	TRBJ1-2	TGCGCCAGCAGCTTTGGCCGTGGGACAGATGGCTACACCTTC	CASSFGRGTDGYTF
-	TRBV27	-	TRBJ2-7	TGTGCCAGCAGTGGGGGGGCGCCAACCGTCCCCTACGAGCAGTACTTC	CASSGGAPTVPYEQYF
-	TRBV2	TRBD1	TRBJ1-2	TGTGCCAGCAGTGAAGACAGGGGGTTGTATGGCTACACCTTC	CASSEDRGLYGYTF
-	TRBV5-1	-	TRBJ1-6	TGCGCCAGCAGCTTGGCCCTCCCAGGGGAGCATAATTCACCCCTCCACTTT	CASSLALPGEHNSPLHF
-	TRBV29-1	-	TRBJ1-1	TGCAGCGTTGTGCGGATTGTGAACACTGAAGCTTTCTTT	CSVVRIVNTEAFF
-	TRBV6-6	TRBD1	TRBJ2-7	TGTGCCAGCAGTACCCGACAGGGGACGGGCGAGCAGTACTTC	CASSTRQGTGEQYF
-	TRBV7-8	-	TRBJ1-2	TGTGCCAGCAGCCGGGATCCAGCATCGGCTAACTATGGCTACACCTTC	CASSRDPASANYGYTF
-	TRBV6-5	-	TRBJ1-6	TGTGCCAGCAGTTTCGGGGAGGATTCACCCCTCCACTTT	CASSFGEDSPLHF
-	TRBV11-2	TRBD2	TRBJ2-7	TGTGCCAGCAGCCAACGTTCGGAAGCGGGAGTCACGTACTTC	CASSQRSEAGVTYF
-	TRBV7-9	TRBD2	TRBJ2-5	TGTGCCAGCAGCTTAGGAGTGGGCGGCAGCGGGGGACCCCAAGAGACCCAGTACTTC	CASSLGVGGSGGPQETQYF